These T cell receptor beta chains were read from a single sample in a study of response to subunit inactivated influenza vaccine. Each CDR3 protein gets one entry after TCRdb re-called the RT-PCR reads with MiXCR. The table has fewer than 700,000 distinct CDR3 sequences, 10% to 15% seen once. The sequencing here drew on PBMCs from blood, taken roughly 46 days after vaccination. Every receptor here comes from a man aged 50-60 years who received an inactivated influenza vaccine. CDR3s include the opening cysteine and the closing phenylalanine or tryptophan. D genes are given only for firm matches. Clone size appears in some rows only: once, few, many, or a class for an expanded clone.

size	J	D	V	DNA	CDR3
many	TRBJ2-7	.	TRBV9	TGTGCCAGCAGCTTGACAGCTGGAAACTACGAGCAGTACTTC	CASSLTAGNYEQYF
.	TRBJ2-1	.	TRBV5-1	TGCGCCAGCAGCTTCAAACAGGGTTTGGTCAATGAGCAGTTCTTC	CASSFKQGLVNEQFF
.	TRBJ1-2	.	TRBV5-5	TGTGCCAGCAGCCAAGCAGAATCAGGCTACACCTTC	CASSQAESGYTF
few	TRBJ1-3	.	TRBV20-1	TGCAGTGCTATGAGAGGGGATGGAAACACCATATATTTT	CSAMRGDGNTIYF
.	TRBJ2-1	.	TRBV7-2	TGTGCCAGCAGCTTAGATAGGCCAGGGGCCTACAATGAGCAGTTCTTC	CASSLDRPGAYNEQFF
.	TRBJ2-3	TRBD2	TRBV7-2	TGTGCCAGCAGCACCGGACTAGCAGGGCGCACAGATACGCAGTATTTT	CASSTGLAGRTDTQYF
few	TRBJ2-2	TRBD1	TRBV10-3	TGTGCCATCACCAAAACAGGGGGCACCGGGGAGCTGTTTTTT	CAITKTGGTGELFF
.	TRBJ2-1	.	TRBV20-1	TGCAGTGCTAGTGCGCCGCGGGACTCCTACAATGAGCAGTTCTTC	CSASAPRDSYNEQFF
.	TRBJ2-5	.	TRBV3-1	TGTGCCAGCAGCCATTCAGGGGAGCGCCAGTACTTC	CASSHSGERQYF
.	TRBJ2-2	.	TRBV20-1	TGCAGTGCTAGTGACAGCTATTCCACCGGGGAGCTGTTTTTT	CSASDSYSTGELFF